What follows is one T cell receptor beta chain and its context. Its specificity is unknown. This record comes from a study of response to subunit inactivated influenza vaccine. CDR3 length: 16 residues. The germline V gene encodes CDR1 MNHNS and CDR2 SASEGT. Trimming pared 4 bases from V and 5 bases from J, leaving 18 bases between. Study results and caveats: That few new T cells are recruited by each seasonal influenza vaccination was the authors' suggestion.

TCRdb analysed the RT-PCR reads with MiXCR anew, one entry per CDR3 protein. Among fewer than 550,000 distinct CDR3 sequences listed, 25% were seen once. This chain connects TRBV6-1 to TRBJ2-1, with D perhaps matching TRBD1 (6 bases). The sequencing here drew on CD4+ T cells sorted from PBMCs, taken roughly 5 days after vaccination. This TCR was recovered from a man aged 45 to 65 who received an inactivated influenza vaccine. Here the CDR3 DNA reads TGTGCCAGCAGTGCCCTGGGCAGGGGCTATAACAATGAGCAGTTCTTC. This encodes CASSALGRGYNNEQFF.